The rows below give T cell receptor beta chains drawn from one sample of a study of CD8+ T cells in alopecia areata. Repertoires were generated with immunoSEQ multiplex PCR, while TCRdb's copy carries only in-frame clones and drops some. The sample has about 280,000 clones, about 62% seen once; the top ten hold less than 2%. Specimen: CD4+ T cells sorted from blood, collected at week 24, from a patient treated with tofacitinib. These receptors were taken from a human donor with alopecia areata. Both conserved end residues are part of each CDR3. A D gene is named only where the DNA matches it firmly. The size entry is marked missing in some rows and otherwise reads once, few, many or a size class.

v_call	j_call	d_call	clone_size	cdr3_aa	cdr3_nt
TRBV10-3	TRBJ2-7	TRBD2	NA	CAISELRGGGLSEQYF	TGTGCCATCAGTGAGTTGCGTGGCGGGGGGCTGTCCGAGCAGTACTTC
TRBV6-5	TRBJ2-1	NA	NA	CASSYRPGEQFF	TGTGCCAGCAGTTACCGCCCCGGTGAGCAGTTCTTC
TRBV29-1	TRBJ1-2	NA	NA	CSVEQGYGYTF	TGCAGCGTCGAACAGGGTTATGGCTACACCTTC
TRBV7-2	TRBJ2-2	NA	NA	CASSFRLQGVGELFF	TGTGCCAGCAGCTTTCGTTTGCAGGGCGTTGGGGAGCTGTTTTTT
TRBV9	TRBJ2-2	NA	NA	CASSVAASTNTGELFF	TGTGCCAGCAGCGTAGCGGCCTCTACGAACACCGGGGAGCTGTTTTTT
TRBV7-8	TRBJ2-2	TRBD1	NA	CASSWQGQGNTGELFF	TGTGCCAGCAGCTGGCAGGGACAGGGTAACACCGGGGAGCTGTTTTTT
TRBV5-4	TRBJ2-5	TRBD1	few	CASTSRGQQETQYF	TGTGCCAGCACCTCGAGGGGACAGCAAGAGACCCAGTACTTC
TRBV19	TRBJ1-1	NA	few	CASREGINTEAFF	TGTGCCAGTAGAGAAGGGATCAACACTGAAGCTTTCTTT
TRBV13	TRBJ1-2	NA	NA	CASSLAGDGYTF	TGTGCCAGCAGCTTAGCAGGGGATGGCTACACCTTC
TRBV28	TRBJ1-6	NA	few	CASKSPGTGNSPLHF	TGTGCCAGCAAATCTCCCGGGACGGGGAATTCACCCCTCCACTTT
TRBV5-6	TRBJ2-3	NA	NA	CASSFSGADTQYF	TGTGCCAGCAGCTTCTCTGGGGCGGATACGCAGTATTTT
TRBV28	TRBJ2-7	TRBD2	few	CASTPGGVTIYEQYF	TGTGCCAGCACCCCGGGAGGGGTAACTATCTACGAGCAGTACTTC
TRBV6-6	TRBJ2-5	NA	NA	CASSYLPRTNPYF	TGTGCCAGCAGTTACCTCCCCCGGACTAATCCGTACTTC
TRBV2	TRBJ2-6	NA	NA	CASSEERAAGANVLTF	TGTGCCAGCAGTGAGGAGAGGGCTGCTGGGGCCAACGTCCTGACTTTC
TRBV20-1	TRBJ2-7	NA	NA	CSAWDIYEQYF	TGCAGTGCTTGGGACATCTACGAGCAGTACTTC
TRBV28	TRBJ1-2	NA	few	CASSLQGRGYTF	TGTGCCAGCAGTTTGCAGGGACGTGGCTACACCTTC
TRBV29-1	TRBJ1-4	NA	NA	CSVGGLDEKLFF	TGCAGCGTTGGGGGGTTGGATGAAAAACTGTTTTTT
TRBV30	TRBJ2-1	TRBD1	few	CAWSGLGGYSYNEQFF	TGTGCCTGGAGTGGGTTAGGGGGCTACTCCTACAATGAGCAGTTCTTC
TRBV30	TRBJ1-1	NA	NA	CAWRRDGTEAFF	TGTGCCTGGAGAAGAGACGGCACTGAAGCTTTCTTT
TRBV29-1	TRBJ1-1	TRBD1	few	CSLGQGNTEAFF	TGCAGCCTCGGACAGGGGAACACTGAAGCTTTCTTT
TRBV10-3	TRBJ2-7	TRBD1	NA	CATGQGSNEQYF	TGTGCCACGGGACAGGGGTCCAACGAGCAGTACTTC
TRBV30	TRBJ1-1	NA	NA	CAWSVGSPKNTEAFF	TGTGCCTGGAGTGTAGGCAGCCCTAAGAACACTGAAGCTTTCTTT